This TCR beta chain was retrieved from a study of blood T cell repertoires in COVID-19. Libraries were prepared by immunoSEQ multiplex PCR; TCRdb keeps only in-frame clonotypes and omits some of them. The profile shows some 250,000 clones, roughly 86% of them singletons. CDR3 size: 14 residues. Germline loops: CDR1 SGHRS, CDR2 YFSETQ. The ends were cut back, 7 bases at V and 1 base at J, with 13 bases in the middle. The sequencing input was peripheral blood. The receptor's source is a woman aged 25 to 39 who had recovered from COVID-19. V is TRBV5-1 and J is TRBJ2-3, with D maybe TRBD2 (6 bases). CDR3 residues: CASQGLPGTDTQYF. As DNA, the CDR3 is TGCGCCAGCCAGGGACTCCCTGGCACAGATACGCAGTATTTT.